The 20 T cell receptor beta chains reported below all come from one sample, sequenced in a study of regulatory T cells in long-lasting Graves disease (dated by TCRdb to the early 2020s). The sample's time point label is to be understood as: persistent/refractory GD, antithyroid drugs over 5 years with positive TRAb. For both TCR sequencing and RNA sequencing, RNA was extracted from PBMCs in TRIzol. The library relied on multiplex PCR. Sequencing instrument: Illumina HiSeq 4000. TCR beta libraries were built with iRepertoire HTBI primers and Arm-PCR amplification of CDR3 regions. TCRdb ran its own pipeline on the public reads, namely fastp trimming at Q25 and MiXCR clone calling, and kept in-frame beta chains. Rows are combined by CDR3 protein, so each entry shows the most common genes and DNA. This sample comprises fewer than 450,000 distinct CDR3 sequences, 20% of them detected only once. The top ten clones comprise about 20% of the sample.

Sequencing used peripheral blood mononuclear cells (PBMCs), obtained when the disease was refractory, from a patient treated with antithyroid drugs. The origin of the receptors is a female donor with Graves disease.

This clonotype was observed many times. The CDR3 loop is CASSLEASGGQETQYF. The CDR3 DNA sequence: TGTGCCAGCAGCTTAGAGGCTAGCGGAGGGCAAGAGACCCAGTACTTC. The rearrangement joins TRBV11-2 to TRBJ2-5, with 7 positions matching TRBD2. There are 16 residues in the CDR3. CDR1 SGHAT and CDR2 FQNNGV come from the germline V gene. J lost 2 bases, V lost 0 bases, and 6 bases had no gene match.

This clonotype has at least ten counts. The chain joins TRBV7-2 to TRBJ2-5, with TRBD1 as a possible D gene (6 bases). The CDR3 contains 17 residues. Trimming cost V 1 base and J 2 bases, with 17 bases left between them. Looked up from germline, CDR1 is SGHTA and CDR2 is FQGNSA. The CDR3 spells CASSLDRDIRPQETQYF. CDR3 nucleotides: TGTGCCAGCAGCTTAGATCGGGACATACGCCCTCAAGAGACCCAGTACTTC.

This chain connects TRBV11-2 to TRBJ1-4; possibly TRBD1 for D (5 bases). V was trimmed by 3 bases and J by 10 bases, leaving 15 bases between them. The CDR3 sequence is 14 residues long. The germline gives CDR1 SGHAT, CDR2 FQNNGV. The CDR3 region has the DNA TGTGCCAGCAGCTTGAGCCAGGGCGTGAGAAAACTGTTTTTT. Amino acid sequence: CASSLSQGVRKLFF.

In this sample, this clonotype turned up many times. The V gene is TRBV12-3 or TRBV12-4, the J gene TRBJ1-1; maybe TRBD1 (5 bases). V shed 3 bases and J shed 5 bases, with 16 bases lying between them. This CDR3 is built from 15 residues. CDR3 DNA: TGTGCCAGCAGTTTGGGAGGTGGGGGGAGGACTGAAGCTTTCTTT. Protein sequence: CASSLGGGGRTEAFF.

In its sample, this clonotype was seen many times. This chain uses TRBV3-1 with TRBJ1-2; the match to TRBD1 covers 7 bases. The CDR3 runs 14 residues. From germline, CDR1 is LGHDT and CDR2 YNNKEL (reference sequence). V lost 5 bases, J lost 6 bases, and 9 bases stayed unmatched. The CDR3 DNA sequence: TGTGCCAGCAGCGGGACTCCGGGACAGAATGGCTACACCTTC. Residues: CASSGTPGQNGYTF. Drawing the rest from reference TRBV3-1 and TRBJ1-2, the complete variable domain is DTAVSQTPKYLVTQMGNDKSIKCEQNLGHDTMYWYKQDSKKFLKIMFSYNNKELIINETVPNRFSPKSPDKAHLNLHINSLELGDSAVYFCASSGTPGQNGYTFGSGTRLTVV.

Points on this clonotype: A single base separates this from a much larger clone, so it may be a read error. The genes are TRBV11-2 and TRBJ2-1; 7 nucleotides align to TRBD2. Per germline, CDR1 SGHAT and CDR2 FQNNGV. This CDR3 comprises 16 residues. The CDR3 region is CASSLAGLAEYSEQFF. The CDR3 nucleotides read TGTGCCAGCAGCTTAGCCGGTCTAGCGGAGTACAGTGAGCAGTTCTTC. Together with reference TRBV11-2 and TRBJ2-1, the CDR3 gives the full variable domain: EAGVAQSPRYKIIEKRQSVAFWCNPISGHATLYWYQQILGQGPKLLIQFQNNGVVDDSQLPKDRFSAERLKGVDSTLKIQPAKLEDSAVYLCASSLAGLAEYSEQFFGPGTRLTVL.

This clonotype was seen repeatedly, ten times or more. J is TRBJ2-5 and V is TRBV28, with D maybe TRBD2 (5 bases). Trimming pared 6 bases from V and 3 bases from J, leaving 14 bases between. Germline CDR1 and CDR2: MDHEN and SYDVKM. This CDR3 is 14 amino acids long. The CDR3 loop is CASSGRRAEETQYF. The DNA for the CDR3 is TGTGCCAGCAGCGGAAGGCGGGCGGAAGAGACCCAGTACTTC.

A remark on this clonotype: At one boundary the junction diverges from the germline segment, which might be a read error. The chain has TRBV3-1 and TRBJ2-6; the D is unclear. CDR3 length: 15 amino acids. Germline V gene sequence: CDR1 LGHDT, CDR2 YNNKEL (reference sequence). CDR3 amino acids: CASSQDHSRANVLTF. The CDR3 DNA sequence: TGTGCCAGCAGCCAGGATCACTCTCGGGCCAACGTCCTGACTTTC.

CDR3 loop: CASSQDIRGAEQYF. The DNA of the CDR3 is TGCGCCAGCAGCCAAGATATACGAGGTGCCGAGCAGTACTTC. The J gene is TRBJ2-7, the V gene TRBV4-1; no definite D call. Germline loops: CDR1 MGHRA, CDR2 YSYEKL. This CDR3 region has 14 residues. V was pared by 0 bases and J by 6 bases, with 12 bases between.

This clonotype was counted many times. The chain recombines TRBV27 with TRBJ2-5, with TRBD1 as a possible D gene (5 bases). Trimming stripped 0 bases from V and 5 bases from J, with 7 bases between. The germline V gene has CDR1 MNHEY and CDR2 SMNVEV (reference sequence). This CDR3 has 13 amino acids. This CDR3 is CASSLSPGETQYF. CDR3 nucleotide sequence: TGTGCCAGCAGTTTATCGCCAGGGGAGACCCAGTACTTC.

This clonotype turned up a few times. The chain has TRBV5-5 and TRBJ1-6; TRBD1 matches 7 bases. V dropped 2 bases and J dropped 7; count of bases not matched to a gene: 6. This CDR3 contains 15 residues. Per the germline V gene, CDR1 is SGHKS and CDR2 is YYEKEE (reference sequence). CDR3: CASSLLRDRNSPLHF. The CDR3 nucleotides are TGTGCCAGCAGCTTACTCCGGGACAGAAATTCACCCCTCCACTTT.

Many counts were recorded for this clonotype. The chain recombines TRBV11-2 with TRBJ2-7; D unresolved. Trimming shortened V by 3 bases and J by 4 bases, and 10 bases separated the two germline ends. This CDR3 has 13 amino acids. CDR1 SGHAT and CDR2 FQNNGV come from the germline V gene. The CDR3 nucleotides are TGTGCCAGCAGCTTTCCAGCTAAGTACGAGCAGTACTTC. Its translation: CASSFPAKYEQYF.

This clonotype was observed a few times. The chain combines TRBV5-1 with TRBJ2-2; D uncertain. This CDR3 is built from 15 residues. V lost 5 bases, J lost 0 bases, and 11 bases lay in between. CDR1 SGHRS and CDR2 YFSETQ come from the germline V gene. CDR3 DNA sequence: TGCGCCAGCAGACCTGCACTGTCGAACACCGGGGAGCTGTTTTTT. Translated: CASRPALSNTGELFF.

This clonotype has only a few counts. A far larger clone is off by one base, so a read error is likely. This chain joins TRBV28 and TRBJ2-7; D gene unclear. Germline loops: CDR1 MDHEN, CDR2 SYDVKM. The CDR3 length is 11 residues. V shed 6 bases and J shed 3 bases, with 6 bases lying between them. CDR3 bases: TGTGCCAGCAGGTTTAACTACGAGCAGTACTTC. Translated, it gives CASRFNYEQYF.

The table lists this clonotype with many counts. The rearrangement links TRBV12-3 or TRBV12-4 to TRBJ2-5, with D unclear. The CDR3 has 14 residues. Between the trimmed V and J ends, which lost 6 bases and 5 bases, there was a span of 16 bases. The CDR3 loop is CASSNPASGETQYF. DNA for the CDR3: TGTGCCAGCAGCAACCCGGCTAGTGGGGAGACCCAGTACTTC.

In this sample, this clonotype turned up many times. J is TRBJ2-5 and V is TRBV6-1; TRBD1 agrees at 7 bases. Germline V gene lookup returns CDR1 MNHNS and CDR2 SASEGT. V shed 7 bases, J shed 7 bases, and the junction held 9 bases outside the gene matches. The CDR3 extends over 13 amino acids. CDR3 DNA: TGTGCCAGCACCCCGACAGGGATCGGGACCCAGTACTTC. Its protein product is CASTPTGIGTQYF.

This clonotype was recorded a few times. The V call is TRBV4-1, the J call TRBJ2-7, with D uncertain. V was shortened by 0 bases and J by 7 bases, with 16 bases between the two germline ends. The CDR3 contains 15 residues. Germline values: CDR1 MGHRA, CDR2 YSYEKL. The CDR3 DNA sequence: TGCGCCAGCAGCCAAGATTCGTCGGGCGTGAGGGAGCAGTACTTC. It encodes CASSQDSSGVREQYF.

A word on this clonotype: One junction end disagrees with the germline gene, perhaps due to a read error. J is TRBJ1-1 and V is TRBV7-2; tentatively, D is TRBD1 (5 bases). In germline, CDR1 is SGHTA, CDR2 FQGNSA. CDR3 length equals 15 residues. CDR3 sequence reads: CASSRRGGLNAEAFF. DNA of the CDR3: TGTGCCAGCAGCCGCCGGGGGGGTTTGAACGCTGAAGCTTTCTTT.

J is TRBJ1-2 and V is TRBV5-4; D might be TRBD1 (6 bases). The germline V and J ends were trimmed by 5 bases and 8 bases, with 16 bases remaining between them. This CDR3 has 13 residues. Germline-derived CDR1 and CDR2 are SGHNT and YYREEE (reference sequence). CDR3 in amino acids: CASRDSRGWGYTF. CDR3 coding DNA: TGTGCCAGCAGGGATAGCAGGGGTTGGGGCTACACCTTC.

In this sample, this clonotype turned up many times. The J gene is TRBJ2-7, the V gene TRBV6-5; 9 positions agree with TRBD1. The CDR3 totals 15 residues. The ends lost 2 bases at V and 3 bases at J; junction bases unmatched: 5. Germline V gene lookup returns CDR1 MNHEY and CDR2 SVGAGI. DNA for the CDR3: TGTGCCAGCAGTTACCCCGGACAGGGGATCTACGAGCAGTACTTC. Translation: CASSYPGQGIYEQYF.